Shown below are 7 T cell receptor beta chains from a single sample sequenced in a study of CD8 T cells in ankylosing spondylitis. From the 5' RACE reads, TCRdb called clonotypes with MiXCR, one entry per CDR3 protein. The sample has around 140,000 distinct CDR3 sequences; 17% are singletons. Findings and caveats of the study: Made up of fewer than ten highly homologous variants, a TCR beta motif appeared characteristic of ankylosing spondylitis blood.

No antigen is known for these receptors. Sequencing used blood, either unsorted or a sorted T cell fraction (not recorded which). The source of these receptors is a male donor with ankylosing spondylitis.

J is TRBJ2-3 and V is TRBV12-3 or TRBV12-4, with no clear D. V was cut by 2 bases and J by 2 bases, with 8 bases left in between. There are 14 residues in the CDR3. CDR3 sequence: CASSLIKDTDTQYF. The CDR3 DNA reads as TGTGCCAGCAGTTTAATCAAGGACACAGATACGCAGTATTTT.

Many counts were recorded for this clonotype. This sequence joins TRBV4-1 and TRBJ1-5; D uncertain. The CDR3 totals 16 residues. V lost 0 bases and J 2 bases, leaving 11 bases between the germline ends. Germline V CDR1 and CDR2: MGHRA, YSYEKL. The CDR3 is CASSQEGLDGNQPQHF. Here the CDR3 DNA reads TGCGCCAGCAGCCAAGAAGGGCTCGACGGCAATCAGCCCCAGCATTTT.

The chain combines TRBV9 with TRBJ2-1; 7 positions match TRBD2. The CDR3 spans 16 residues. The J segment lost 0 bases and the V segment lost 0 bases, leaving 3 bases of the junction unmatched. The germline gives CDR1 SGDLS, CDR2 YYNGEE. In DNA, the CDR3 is TGTGCCAGCAGCGTAGACGGGAGGAGCTCCTACAATGAGCAGTTCTTC. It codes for CASSVDGRSSYNEQFF.

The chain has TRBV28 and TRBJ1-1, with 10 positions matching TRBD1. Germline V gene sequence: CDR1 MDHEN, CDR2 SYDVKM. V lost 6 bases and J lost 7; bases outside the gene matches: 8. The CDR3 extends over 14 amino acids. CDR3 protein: CASRSGTGAGEAFF. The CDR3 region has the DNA TGTGCCAGCAGATCCGGGACAGGGGCTGGTGAAGCTTTCTTT.

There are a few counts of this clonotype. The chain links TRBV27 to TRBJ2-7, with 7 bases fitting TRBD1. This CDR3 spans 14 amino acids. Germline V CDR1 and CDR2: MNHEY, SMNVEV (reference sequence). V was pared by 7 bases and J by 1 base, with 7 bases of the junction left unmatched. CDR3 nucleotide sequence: TGTGCCAGCAACAACAGGGGTGCGTCCTACGAGCAGTACTTC. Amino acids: CASNNRGASYEQYF.

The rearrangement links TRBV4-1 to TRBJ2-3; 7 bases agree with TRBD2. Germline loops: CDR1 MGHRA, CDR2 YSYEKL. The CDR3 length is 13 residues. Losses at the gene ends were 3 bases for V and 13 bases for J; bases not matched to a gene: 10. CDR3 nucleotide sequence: TGCGCCAGCAGCCAGCAGGACGGGAGGCCTAAGTATTTT. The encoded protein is CASSQQDGRPKYF.

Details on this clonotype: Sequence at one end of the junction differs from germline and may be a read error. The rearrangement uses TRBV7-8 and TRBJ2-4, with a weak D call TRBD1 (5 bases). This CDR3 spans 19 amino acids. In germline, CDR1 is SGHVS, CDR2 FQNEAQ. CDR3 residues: CASSLVQGRLPLAKNIQYF. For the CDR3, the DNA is TGTGCCAGCAGTTTAGTTCAGGGCAGGTTACCCCTAGCCAAAAACATTCAGTACTTC.